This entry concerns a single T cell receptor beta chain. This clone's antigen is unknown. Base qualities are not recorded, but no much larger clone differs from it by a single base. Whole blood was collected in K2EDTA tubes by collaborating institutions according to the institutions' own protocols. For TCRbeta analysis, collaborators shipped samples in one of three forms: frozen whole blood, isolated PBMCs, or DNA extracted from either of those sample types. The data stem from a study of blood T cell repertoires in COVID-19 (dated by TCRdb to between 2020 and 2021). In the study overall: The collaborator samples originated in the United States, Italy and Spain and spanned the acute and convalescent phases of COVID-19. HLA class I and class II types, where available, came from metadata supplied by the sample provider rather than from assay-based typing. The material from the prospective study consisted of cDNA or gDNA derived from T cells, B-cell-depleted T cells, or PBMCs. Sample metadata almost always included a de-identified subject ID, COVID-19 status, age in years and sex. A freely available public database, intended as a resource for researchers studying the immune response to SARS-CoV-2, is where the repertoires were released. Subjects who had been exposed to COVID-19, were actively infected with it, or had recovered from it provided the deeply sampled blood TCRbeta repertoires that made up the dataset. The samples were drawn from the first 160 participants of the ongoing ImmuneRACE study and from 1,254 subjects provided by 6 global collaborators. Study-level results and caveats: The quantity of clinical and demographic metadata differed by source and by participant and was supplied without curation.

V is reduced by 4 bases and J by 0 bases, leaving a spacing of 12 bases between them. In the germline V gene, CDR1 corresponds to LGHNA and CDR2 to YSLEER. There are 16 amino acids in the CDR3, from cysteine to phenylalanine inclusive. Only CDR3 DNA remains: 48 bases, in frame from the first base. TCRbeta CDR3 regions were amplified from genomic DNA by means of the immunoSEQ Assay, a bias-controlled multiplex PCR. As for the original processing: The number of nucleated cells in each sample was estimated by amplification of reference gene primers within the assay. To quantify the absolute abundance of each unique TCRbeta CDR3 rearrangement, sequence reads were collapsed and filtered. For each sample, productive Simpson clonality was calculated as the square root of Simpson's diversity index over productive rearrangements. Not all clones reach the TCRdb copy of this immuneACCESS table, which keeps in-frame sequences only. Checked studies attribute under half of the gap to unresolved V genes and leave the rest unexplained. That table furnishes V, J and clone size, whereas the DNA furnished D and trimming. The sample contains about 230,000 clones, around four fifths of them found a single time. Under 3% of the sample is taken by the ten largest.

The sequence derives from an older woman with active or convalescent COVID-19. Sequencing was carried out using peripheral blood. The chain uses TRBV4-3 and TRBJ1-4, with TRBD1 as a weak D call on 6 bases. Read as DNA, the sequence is TGCGCCAGCAGCCGATCACAGGGTTCAACTAATGAAAAACTGTTTTTT. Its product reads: CASSRSQGSTNEKLFF.